One sample yielded the 10 T cell receptor beta chains listed below, sequenced in a study of blood T cell repertoires in COVID-19. Sequencing was performed with immunoSEQ multiplex PCR; in TCRdb, only in-frame clones are kept and a portion is missing. In the table there are 60,000 or so clones, 75% to 90% of which are singletons. The sample comprised peripheral blood. The receptor set was obtained from a human donor with acute or convalescent COVID-19. The donor label of this sample is uncertain.

The chain uses TRBV7-8 and TRBJ2-3; 7 bases are a match to TRBD2. V trimming: 1 base; J trimming: 1 base; junction bases outside the gene matches: 2. CDR1 is SGHVS, CDR2 FQNEAQ, per germline. The length of the CDR3 is 15 residues. Written as DNA, the CDR3 is TGTGCCAGCAGCTTAGGGACTAGTGGCACAGATACGCAGTATTTT. Its translation: CASSLGTSGTDTQYF.

The chain is built from TRBV19 and TRBJ2-2; 7 bases are a match to TRBD1. CDR3 size: 15 residues. V shed 1 base, J shed 7 bases, and the junction held 6 bases outside the gene matches. In germline, CDR1 is LNHDA, CDR2 SQIVND (reference sequence). The DNA for the CDR3 is TGTGCCAGTAGTATAGTACAGGGGAGCGGCGGGGAGCTGTTTTTT. Translation gives CASSIVQGSGGELFF.

This clone was counted once. The rearrangement joins TRBV5-1 to TRBJ2-7; weak D call: TRBD2 (6 bases). Germline V gene lookup returns CDR1 SGHRS and CDR2 YFSETQ. The CDR3 extends over 15 amino acids. V lost 0 bases, J lost 0 bases, and 10 bases lay in between. CDR3 region: CASSLGSDYSYEQYV. The CDR3 nucleotides read TGCGCCAGCAGCTTGGGATCGGACTACTCCTACGAGCAGTACGTC.

The J gene is TRBJ2-7, the V gene TRBV18; D is possibly TRBD2 (7 bases). The length of the CDR3 is 15 residues. Germline loops: CDR1 KGHSH, CDR2 LQKENI. V was shortened by 4 bases and J by 6 bases, with 19 bases between the two germline ends. The CDR3 region is CASSLDSGGGVEQYF. As DNA, the CDR3 is TGTGCCAGCTCACTTGACTCCGGAGGGGGGGTCGAGCAGTACTTC.

The chain joins TRBV7-2 to TRBJ2-1, with 8 bases aligning to TRBD1. V lost 5 bases, J lost 0 bases, and 3 bases stayed unmatched. Germline V lookup: CDR1 SGHTA, CDR2 FQGNSA. This CDR3 has 15 residues. CDR3 sequence (DNA): TGTGCCAGCAGCCTCGACAGGGGCTCCTACAATGAGCAGTTCTTC. It translates to CASSLDRGSYNEQFF.

The rearrangement uses TRBV6-5 and TRBJ2-1, with D uncertain. CDR1 and CDR2 (germline): MNHEY, SVGAGI. The CDR3 extends over 15 amino acids. V was trimmed by 6 bases and J by 3 bases, leaving 15 bases between them. The CDR3 spells CASRVTVDVYNEQFF. The CDR3 DNA follows: TGTGCCAGCAGAGTTACAGTTGATGTCTACAATGAGCAGTTCTTC.

V gene TRBV28 combines with J gene TRBJ2-5, with 11 bases matching TRBD1. CDR1 MDHEN and CDR2 SYDVKM come from the germline V gene. V shed 5 bases, J shed 1 base, and the junction held 12 bases outside the gene matches. The CDR3 is made up of 18 amino acids. CDR3 in amino acids: CASSNPRDRGYLQETQYF. DNA for the CDR3: TGTGCCAGCAGTAACCCACGGGACAGGGGGTACCTCCAAGAGACCCAGTACTTC.

The V call is TRBV28, the J call TRBJ2-7; D is uncertain. CDR1 and CDR2 from the germline V gene are MDHEN and SYDVKM. CDR3 length: 14 residues. Trimming took 2 bases from V and 2 from J, leaving 10 bases between them. The CDR3 nucleotides read TGTGCCAGCAGTTTACAAGACACAGCCTACGAGCAGTACGTC. This sequence encodes CASSLQDTAYEQYV.

The chain recombines TRBV18 with TRBJ1-6; no definite D call. CDR1 is KGHSH and CDR2 is LQKENI in the germline V gene. The CDR3 runs 13 residues. Trimming took 3 bases from V and 7 from J, leaving 7 bases between them. CDR3 DNA sequence: TGTGCCAGCTCACCTACCGAGAATTCACCCCTCCACTTT. It is translated as CASSPTENSPLHF.

The chain uses TRBV2 and TRBJ1-1; TRBD1 agrees at 7 bases. The length of the CDR3 is 14 residues. Germline V gene data show CDR1 as SNHLY and CDR2 as FYNNEI. Losses at the gene ends were 6 bases for V and 0 bases for J; bases not matched to a gene: 4. The CDR3 DNA reads TGTGCCAGCAGGGAGACAGGGCTGAACACTGAAGCTTTCTTT. Protein: CASRETGLNTEAFF. Together with reference TRBV2 and TRBJ1-1, the CDR3 gives the full variable domain: EPEVTQTPSHQVTQMGQEVILRCVPISNHLYFYWYRQILGQKVEFLVSFYNNEISEKSEIFDDQFSVERPDGSNFTLKIRSTKLEDSAMYFCASRETGLNTEAFFGQGTRLTVV.